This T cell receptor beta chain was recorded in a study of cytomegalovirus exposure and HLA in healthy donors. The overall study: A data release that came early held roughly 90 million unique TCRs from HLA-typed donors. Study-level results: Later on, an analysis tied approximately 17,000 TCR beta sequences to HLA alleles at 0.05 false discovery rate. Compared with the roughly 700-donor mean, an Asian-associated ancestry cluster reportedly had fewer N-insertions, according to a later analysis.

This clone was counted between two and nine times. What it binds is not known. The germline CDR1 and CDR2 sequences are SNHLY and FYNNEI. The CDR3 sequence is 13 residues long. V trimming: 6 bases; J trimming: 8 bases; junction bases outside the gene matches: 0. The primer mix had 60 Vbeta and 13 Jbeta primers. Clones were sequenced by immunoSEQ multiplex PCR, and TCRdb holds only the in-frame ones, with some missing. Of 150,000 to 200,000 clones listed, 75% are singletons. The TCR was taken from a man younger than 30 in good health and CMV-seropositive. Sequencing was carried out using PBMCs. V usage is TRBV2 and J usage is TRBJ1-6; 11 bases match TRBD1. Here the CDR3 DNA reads TGTGCCAGCAGGGGACAGGGGGATTCACCCCTCCACTTT. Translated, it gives CASRGQGDSPLHF.